Each of the 17 T cell receptor beta chains below was sequenced from the same sample in a study of radiotherapy plus CTLA-4 blockade in lung cancer. Method: immunoSEQ multiplex PCR; TCRdb's copy keeps in-frame clones and lacks some. The profile covers 81,000 or so clones, with 60% to 85% appearing a single time and approximately 24% taken by the ten largest. The sample was peripheral blood, taken from a patient treated with radiotherapy plus ipilimumab. The receptors derive from a human donor with non-small cell lung cancer whose response to radiotherapy plus ipilimumab could not be evaluated. Some clones in this sample may be carry-over from other donors' samples.

This clone has a count of ten or more. This chain connects TRBV7-8 to TRBJ2-7; TRBD1 might be the D (7 bases). The V and J ends lost 5 bases and 3 bases respectively, with 20 bases between them. Germline V gives CDR1 SGHVS, CDR2 FQNEAQ. The CDR3 has 16 residues. The CDR3 region is CASSPVEGTAFYEQYF. The DNA for the CDR3 is TGTGCCAGCAGCCCGGTGGAGGGGACAGCTTTCTACGAGCAGTACTTC.

The chain is built from TRBV28 and TRBJ1-1; 9 nucleotides align to TRBD1. Trimming took 4 bases from V and 11 from J; bases not matched to a gene: 8. Germline V CDR1 and CDR2: MDHEN, SYDVKM. The CDR3 runs 13 residues. The CDR3 nucleotides read TGTGCCAGCAGTTCGAACAGGGGGCAGGGGGCTTTCTTT. Its translation is CASSSNRGQGAFF. Combining the CDR3 with reference TRBV28 and TRBJ1-1 gives the whole variable domain DVKVTQSSRYLVKRTGEKVFLECVQDMDHENMFWYRQDPGLGLRLIYFSYDVKMKEKGDIPEGYSVSREKKERFSLILESASTNQTSMYLCASSSNRGQGAFFGQGTRLTVV.

This chain uses TRBV6-1 with TRBJ2-5; D uncertain. Trimming cost V 6 bases and J 4 bases, with 9 bases left between them. Germline values: CDR1 MNHNS, CDR2 SASEGT. CDR3 length: 12 amino acids. For the CDR3, the DNA is TGTGCCAGCAGACTACGCTCAGAGACCCAGTACTTC. As protein: CASRLRSETQYF.

This clone was detected many times. The gene calls are TRBV4-1 and TRBJ2-5, with D tentatively TRBD1 (6 bases). Deletions cut 1 base from V and 10 bases from J, with 10 bases between. Germline-derived CDR1 and CDR2 are MGHRA and YSYEKL. The CDR3 is made up of 12 amino acids. CDR3 loop: CASSQGSGDQYF. The CDR3 nucleotides read TGCGCCAGCAGCCAAGGGTCAGGGGACCAGTACTTC.

This chain links TRBV16 with TRBJ2-2; 7 bases line up with TRBD1. Germline V gene data show CDR1 as KGHSY and CDR2 as FQNENV. The length of the CDR3 is 16 residues. After removal of 2 bases from V and 5 bases from J, the junction contained 8 bases not matched to a gene. CDR3 sequence reads: CASSQGLYRGTGELFF. The CDR3 region has the DNA TGTGCCAGCAGCCAAGGCCTTTACAGGGGAACCGGGGAGCTGTTTTTT. The whole variable domain, remainder taken from reference TRBV16 and TRBJ2-2, is GEEVAQTPKHLVRGEGQKAKLYCAPIKGHSYVFWYQQVLKNEFKFLISFQNENVFDETGMPKERFSAKCLPNSPCSLEIQATKLEDSAVYFCASSQGLYRGTGELFFGEGSRLTVL.

V gene TRBV5-3 combines with J gene TRBJ1-6; D might be TRBD1 (6 bases). Being an ORF, TRBV5-3 has a function that is uncertain. This CDR3 is 12 amino acids long. V lost 4 bases and J 9 bases, leaving 8 bases between the germline ends. The CDR3 nucleotides read TGTGCCAGAAGCGGGGGCGGTTCACCCCTCCACTTT. This encodes CARSGGGSPLHF.

This clone was detected only a few times. Other nucleotide sequences from this sample produce the same CDR3. The chain couples TRBV19 to TRBJ1-4, with D possibly matching TRBD1 (5 bases). CDR3 length equals 17 residues. Looked up from germline, CDR1 is LNHDA and CDR2 is SQIVND (reference sequence). The V gene lost 5 bases and the J gene lost 8 bases, with 24 bases spanning the gap. The CDR3 loop is CASSPHRDLRRGEKLFF. The CDR3 DNA reads as TGTGCCAGTAGTCCCCACCGGGACCTCCGGCGGGGCGAAAAACTGTTTTTT.

The V call is TRBV18, the J call TRBJ2-1, with a possible D match to TRBD2 (6 bases). Germline V gene lookup returns CDR1 KGHSH and CDR2 LQKENI. The CDR3 runs to 17 residues. Trimming removed 3 bases at V and 5 bases at J, with 20 bases between. The CDR3 DNA reads as TGTGCCAGCTCACCGTCCCTCGGGGGAGGCCCCCACAATGAGCAGTTCTTC. As protein: CASSPSLGGGPHNEQFF.

This chain links TRBV5-7 with TRBJ2-1; TRBD2 agrees at 14 bases. TRBV5-7 is labeled an ORF, and its function is uncertain. The CDR3 spans 17 residues. The V gene end was trimmed by 4 bases and the J gene end by 5 bases; junction bases not matched to a gene: 8. Here the CDR3 reads CASSHLLTSGGDNEQFF. The CDR3 bases are TGTGCCAGCAGCCATCTTCTGACTAGCGGGGGGGACAATGAGCAGTTCTTC.

This clone has a single count. This rearrangement joins TRBV27 to TRBJ2-7; 7 bases are shared with TRBD2. Per the germline V gene, CDR1 is MNHEY and CDR2 is SMNVEV (reference sequence). CDR3 length: 15 amino acids. Trimming took 6 bases from V and 6 from J; bases not matched to a gene: 14. The chain's CDR3 is CASSNTKAGFSEQYF. For the CDR3, the DNA is TGTGCCAGCAGCAACACTAAAGCGGGGTTTAGCGAGCAGTACTTC.

The rearrangement joins TRBV9 to TRBJ1-1; D is uncertain. Germline V gene sequence: CDR1 SGDLS, CDR2 YYNGEE. CDR3 size: 17 residues. V shed 4 bases and J shed 2 bases, with 21 bases lying between them. This CDR3 is CASSPWPRGGSNTEAFF. The DNA of the CDR3 is TGTGCCAGCAGCCCCTGGCCTCGGGGAGGGAGCAACACTGAAGCTTTCTTT.

This clone was picked up a small number of times. This chain links TRBV28 with TRBJ1-4; D may be TRBD1 (6 bases). This CDR3 contains 16 residues. Trimming removed 6 bases at V and 7 bases at J, with 21 bases between. Germline-derived CDR1 and CDR2 are MDHEN and SYDVKM. CDR3 loop: CASRRGGPKTLEKLFF. The CDR3 DNA reads as TGTGCCAGCAGAAGGGGGGGACCCAAAACACTTGAAAAACTGTTTTTT.

The V gene is TRBV28, the J gene TRBJ1-4; D remains ambiguous. The CDR3 is 12 residues long. Trimming cost V 8 bases and J 8 bases, with 12 bases left between them. Germline V gene lookup returns CDR1 MDHEN and CDR2 SYDVKM. DNA for the CDR3: TGTGCCAGCGGAATTCCGGGGGAAAAACTGTTTTTT. Its translation: CASGIPGEKLFF.

The chain is built from TRBV15 and TRBJ1-3; the match to TRBD1 covers 7 bases. The germline CDR1 and CDR2 sequences are LNHNV and YYDKDF (reference sequence). Losses at the gene ends were 3 bases for V and 4 bases for J; bases not matched to a gene: 12. There are 17 residues in the CDR3. CDR3 amino acids: CATSSQITGVAGNTIYF. The CDR3 nucleotides are TGTGCCACCAGCAGCCAGATTACAGGGGTAGCAGGAAACACCATATATTTT. Drawing the rest from reference TRBV15 and TRBJ1-3, the complete variable domain is DAMVIQNPRYQVTQFGKPVTLSCSQTLNHNVMYWYQQKSSQAPKLLFHYYDKDFNNEADTPDNFQSRRPNTSFCFLDIRSPGLGDTAMYLCATSSQITGVAGNTIYFGEGSWLTVV.

The chain carries TRBV5-8 and TRBJ2-7; the D gene is possibly TRBD1 (6 bases). This CDR3 has 19 amino acids. Germline assignment: CDR1 SGHTS and CDR2 YDEGEE. Trimming took off 0 bases at V and 3 bases at J, with 25 bases between the two ends. The CDR3: CASSLGSGAISGPFYEQYF. CDR3 sequence (DNA): TGTGCCAGCAGCTTGGGTTCAGGGGCTATCTCCGGCCCATTCTACGAGCAGTACTTC.

The CDR3 coding sequence is TGTGCCAGCAGAATTCCGGGACAGGGGCCCGGAAACACCATATATTTT. Its translation is CASRIPGQGPGNTIYF. The chain carries TRBV5-4 and TRBJ1-3; 10 nucleotides agree with TRBD1. Unmatched junction bases numbered 9, after V lost 5 bases and J lost 4 bases. The germline gives CDR1 SGHNT, CDR2 YYREEE (reference sequence). CDR3 length: 16 residues.

The chain combines TRBV6-5 with TRBJ1-1, with a possible D match to TRBD1 (6 bases). Germline V gives CDR1 MNHEY, CDR2 SVGAGI. The CDR3 is made up of 15 amino acids. The ends were cut back, 5 bases at V and 7 bases at J, with 20 bases in the middle. Here the CDR3 DNA reads TGTGCCAGCAGTAAACAGGGAAATTGGGATGGTGAAGCTTTCTTT. This codes for CASSKQGNWDGEAFF.